This T cell receptor beta chain was found in a study of radiotherapy plus CTLA-4 blockade in lung cancer. The germline V gene encodes CDR1 MNHNS and CDR2 SASEGT. This CDR3 contains 14 residues. The V gene end was trimmed by 5 bases and the J gene end by 5 bases; junction bases not matched to a gene: 5. Clones were sequenced by immunoSEQ multiplex PCR, and TCRdb holds only the in-frame ones, with some missing. Here the sample spans roughly 45,000 clones, 60% to 70% being singletons. V gene TRBV6-1 combines with J gene TRBJ2-5; 10 bases are a match to TRBD1. This clonotype was sampled from a human donor with non-small cell lung cancer who had a partial response to radiotherapy plus ipilimumab. Source: peripheral blood, taken from a patient treated with radiotherapy plus ipilimumab. The chain's CDR3 is CASSLDRGKETQYF. The CDR3 nucleotides read TGTGCCAGCAGTCTGGACAGGGGGAAGGAGACCCAGTACTTC.